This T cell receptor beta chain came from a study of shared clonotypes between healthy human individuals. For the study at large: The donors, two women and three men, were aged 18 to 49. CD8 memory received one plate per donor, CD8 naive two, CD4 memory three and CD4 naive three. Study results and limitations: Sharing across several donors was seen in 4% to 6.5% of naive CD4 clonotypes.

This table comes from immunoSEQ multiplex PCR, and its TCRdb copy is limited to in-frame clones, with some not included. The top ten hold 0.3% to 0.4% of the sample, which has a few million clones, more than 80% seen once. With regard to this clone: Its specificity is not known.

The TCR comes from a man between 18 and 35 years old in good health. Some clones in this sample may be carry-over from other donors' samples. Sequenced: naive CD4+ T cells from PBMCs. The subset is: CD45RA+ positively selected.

CDR3 residues: CASSRAGFNQPQHF. DNA of the CDR3: TGTGCCAGTAGCCGGGCAGGATTCAATCAGCCCCAGCATTTT. The rearrangement joins TRBV19 to TRBJ1-5; D is ambiguous. The CDR3 spans 14 residues. Trimming removed 6 bases at V and 3 bases at J, with 12 bases between. CDR1 and CDR2 (germline): LNHDA, SQIVND (reference sequence).